Below are 26 T cell receptor beta chains sequenced from a single sample in a study of blood T cell repertoires in COVID-19. Sequenced by immunoSEQ multiplex PCR; TCRdb stores in-frame clones only, minus some. The sample has approximately 60,000 clones; roughly 82% are singletons. The sequencing input was peripheral blood. These receptors originate from a human donor in a cohort sampled during active COVID-19.

The sample holds one count of this clone. The chain carries TRBV14 and TRBJ2-7; possible D gene TRBD1, 6 bases. CDR1 SGHDN and CDR2 FVKESK come from the germline V gene. CDR3 length equals 14 residues. Trimming shortened V by 1 base and J by 4 bases, and 11 bases separated the two germline ends. CDR3 amino acids: CASSQVWTVYEQYF. CDR3 bases: TGTGCCAGCAGCCAAGTTTGGACAGTATACGAGCAGTACTTC.

In its sample, this clone was seen once. The chain links TRBV3-1 (or the pseudogene TRBV3-2) to TRBJ1-5, with D possibly TRBD1 on 5 matching bases. The germline gives CDR1 LGHDT, CDR2 YNNKEL (reference sequence). V was trimmed by 4 bases and J by 2 bases, leaving 12 bases between them. The CDR3 runs 15 residues. The CDR3 region is CASSPTGGGNQPQHF. Written as DNA, the CDR3 is TGTGCCAGCAGCCCCACGGGGGGTGGCAATCAGCCCCAGCATTTT.

The rearrangement joins TRBV18 to TRBJ1-1; tentative D call: TRBD1 (6 bases). V lost 5 bases and J lost 1, with 14 bases in between. The CDR3 runs to 15 residues. The germline gives CDR1 KGHSH, CDR2 LQKENI. The DNA of the CDR3 is TGTGCCAGCTCAACTCGACAGGCGACGAACACTGAAGCTTTCTTT. Translated, it gives CASSTRQATNTEAFF.

The rearrangement uses TRBV5-1 and TRBJ2-2; TRBD1 matches 11 bases. Germline CDR1 reads SGHRS; CDR2 reads YFSETQ. This CDR3 spans 16 amino acids. V shed 4 bases, J shed 0 bases, and the junction held 2 bases outside the gene matches. CDR3 loop: CASSPGQGANTGELFF. DNA for the CDR3: TGCGCCAGCAGCCCGGGACAGGGGGCGAACACCGGGGAGCTGTTTTTT.

The V gene is TRBV7-7, the J gene TRBJ2-5, with TRBD2 identical over 7 bases. Per germline, CDR1 SSHAT and CDR2 FNYEAQ (reference sequence). This CDR3 region has 17 residues. Unmatched junction bases numbered 9, after V lost 1 base and J lost 1 base. The CDR3 is CASSLGAQRGTQETQYF. The DNA of the CDR3 is TGTGCCAGCAGCTTAGGAGCCCAGCGGGGAACCCAAGAGACCCAGTACTTC.

The CDR3 is CSGSTTNTEAFF. The CDR3 DNA reads TGCAGCGGCAGTACCACGAACACTGAAGCTTTCTTT. The V and J genes are TRBV29-1 and TRBJ1-1; D remains ambiguous. Germline loops: CDR1 SQVTM, CDR2 ANQGSEA. The V gene lost 7 bases and the J gene lost 1 base, with 10 bases spanning the gap. CDR3 length: 12 residues.

The chain's CDR3 is CAWSSGGGNTDTQYF. CDR3 nucleotides: TGTGCCTGGAGTTCGGGCGGGGGGAACACAGATACGCAGTATTTT. The genes are TRBV30 and TRBJ2-3; 8 bases match TRBD2. This CDR3 comprises 15 residues. Germline CDR1 is GTSNPN and CDR2 is SVGIG (reference sequence). The J segment lost 2 bases and the V segment lost 2 bases, leaving 6 bases of the junction unmatched.

The gene calls are TRBV24-1 and TRBJ1-5, with D possibly being TRBD1 (5 bases). Per germline, CDR1 KGHDR and CDR2 SFDVKD. V lost 5 bases, J lost 6 bases, and 10 bases lay in between. The CDR3 runs 13 residues. The CDR3 region has the DNA TGTGCCACCAGTGGAATCGGGGGTCAGCCCCAGCATTTT. It specifies CATSGIGGQPQHF.

V gene TRBV5-1 combines with J gene TRBJ2-7; D might be TRBD1 (6 bases). Trimming left V 2 bases short and J 0 bases short, with 12 bases between. This CDR3 is built from 15 residues. Germline-derived CDR1 and CDR2 are SGHRS and YFSETQ. The CDR3 sequence is CASSFGQTSSYEQYF. For the CDR3, the DNA is TGCGCCAGCAGCTTTGGACAGACAAGCTCCTACGAGCAGTACTTC.

This clone was recorded a few times. The chain is built from TRBV6-6 and TRBJ1-2; D is unresolved. Germline V gene data show CDR1 as MNHNY and CDR2 as SVGAGI (reference sequence). Trimming shortened V by 7 bases and J by 0 bases, and 3 bases separated the two germline ends. The CDR3 has 11 amino acids. As DNA, the CDR3 is TGTGCCAGCACCACTAACTATGGCTACACCTTC. Encoded protein: CASTTNYGYTF.

This chain joins TRBV4-2 and TRBJ1-4; D is uncertain. This CDR3 region has 12 residues. The germline V gene has CDR1 LGHNA and CDR2 YNFKEQ. V gave up 10 bases and J gave up 10 bases, with 16 bases separating them. This CDR3 is CATRSRNGKLFF. The CDR3 region has the DNA TGTGCCACCAGAAGTAGAAACGGAAAACTGTTTTTT.

This sequence joins TRBV9 and TRBJ2-2, with 14 bases lining up with TRBD2. The CDR3 has 19 amino acids. The germline gives CDR1 SGDLS, CDR2 YYNGEE. The J segment lost 5 bases and the V segment lost 0 bases, leaving 9 bases of the junction unmatched. The chain's CDR3 is CASSVGGTSGGPGTGELFF. Written as DNA, the CDR3 is TGTGCCAGCAGCGTAGGCGGGACTAGCGGGGGCCCTGGGACCGGGGAGCTGTTTTTT.

The chain couples TRBV7-9 to TRBJ2-5; TRBD2 aligns across 9 bases. Unmatched junction bases numbered 7, after V lost 6 bases and J lost 5 bases. Per the germline V gene, CDR1 is SEHNR and CDR2 is FQNEAQ (reference sequence). The CDR3 sequence is 14 residues long. The CDR3 DNA reads as TGTGCCAGCAGTCCGGGACTAGCATGGGAGACCCAGTACTTC. This codes for CASSPGLAWETQYF.

A few counts support this clone. The chain couples TRBV4-3 to TRBJ2-3; no clear D gene. The CDR3 has 13 amino acids. Per germline, CDR1 LGHNA and CDR2 YSLEER. With 0 bases removed from V and 6 bases from J, the gap between germline ends came to 7 bases. The CDR3 coding sequence is TGCGCCAGCAGCCAAGATATCCGGGATACGCAGTATTTT. Amino acids: CASSQDIRDTQYF.

This rearrangement joins TRBV7-9 to TRBJ2-1, with 10 bases fitting TRBD2. V lost 6 bases and J lost 1; bases outside the gene matches: 6. Germline V gives CDR1 SEHNR, CDR2 FQNEAQ (reference sequence). This CDR3 spans 16 amino acids. For the CDR3, the DNA is TGTGCCAGCAGTTCTAGCGGGGGTCGATCCTACAATGAGCAGTTCTTC. Protein product: CASSSSGGRSYNEQFF.

The rearrangement uses TRBV6-5 and TRBJ1-1, with unresolved D. The CDR3 runs 13 residues. V lost 6 bases and J lost 4, with 12 bases in between. Germline CDR1 is MNHEY and CDR2 is SVGAGI. CDR3 loop: CASRSLSGTEAFF. CDR3 coding DNA: TGTGCCAGCAGGTCACTCTCGGGCACTGAAGCTTTCTTT.

The CDR3 nucleotides read TGCGCCAGCAGGTCCGGACTATCGGGCTCTGGGGCCAACGTCCTGACTTTC. This encodes CASRSGLSGSGANVLTF. The chain is built from TRBV5-1 and TRBJ2-6; D perhaps matches TRBD2 (6 bases). From germline, CDR1 is SGHRS and CDR2 YFSETQ. V lost 5 bases, J lost 0 bases, and 15 bases lay in between. The CDR3 loop spans 17 amino acids.

This clone has at least ten counts. This chain connects TRBV2 to TRBJ1-2, with TRBD1 as a possible D gene (6 bases). The CDR3 has 17 amino acids. In germline, CDR1 is SNHLY, CDR2 FYNNEI. V was shortened by 6 bases and J by 7 bases, with 27 bases between the two germline ends. CDR3 residues: CASSPPTSLQGSFGYTF. In DNA form, the CDR3 reads TGTGCCAGCAGCCCCCCCACATCCCTACAGGGATCCTTTGGCTACACCTTC.

The chain is built from TRBV21-1 and TRBJ2-3; the listed D gene, TRBD2, was not tested against the DNA. TRBV21-1 is flagged as a pseudogene. This CDR3 comprises 13 residues. The DNA for the CDR3 is TGTGCCAGCAGCAATGGTTACGCGAATACGCAGTATTTT. Protein sequence: CASSNGYANTQYF.

The chain is built from TRBV28 and TRBJ1-5; maybe TRBD1 (5 bases). V lost 7 bases to trimming and J lost 2 bases, with 9 bases between them. CDR1 MDHEN and CDR2 SYDVKM come from the germline V gene. The length of the CDR3 is 13 residues. CDR3 nucleotides: TGTGCCAGCATAGAACAGGGCAATCAGCCCCAGCATTTT. Protein sequence: CASIEQGNQPQHF.

This clone occurred a few times. The chain has TRBV5-1 and TRBJ2-7; 8 bases map to TRBD1. Germline V lookup: CDR1 SGHRS, CDR2 YFSETQ. This CDR3 region has 14 residues. Germline trimming cut 5 bases from V and 2 bases from J; bases unmatched to any gene: 6. CDR3 region: CASSPTGDPYEQYF. CDR3 nucleotide sequence: TGCGCCAGCAGTCCGACAGGGGACCCCTACGAGCAGTACTTC.

In its sample, this clone was seen a few times. The chain is built from TRBV5-1 and TRBJ2-1; the match to TRBD1 covers 7 bases. The V gene's germline CDR1 is SGHRS and CDR2 YFSETQ. CDR3 length: 16 residues. V lost 4 bases to trimming and J lost 2 bases; unmatched junction nucleotides: 9. CDR3 DNA sequence: TGCGCCAGCAGCCGGGACAGACAGGGAGCCTACAATGAGCAGTTCTTC. Translated, it gives CASSRDRQGAYNEQFF.

The chain has TRBV2 and TRBJ2-1, with TRBD2 identical over 7 bases. Per the germline V gene, CDR1 is SNHLY and CDR2 is FYNNEI. Trimming removed 6 bases from V and 3 bases from J; junction bases left unmatched: 8. The CDR3 spans 15 residues. The CDR3 DNA is TGTGCCAGCAGGATGGGGGGGGATGTCTACAATGAGCAGTTCTTC. Protein: CASRMGGDVYNEQFF.

The rearrangement links TRBV18 to TRBJ2-1; TRBD1 matches at 8 bases. The length of the CDR3 is 16 residues. From germline, CDR1 is KGHSH and CDR2 LQKENI. Unmatched junction bases numbered 5, after V lost 4 bases and J lost 0 bases. The CDR3 loop reads CASSRDRTSSYNEQFF. CDR3 bases: TGTGCCAGCTCACGGGACAGGACGAGCTCCTACAATGAGCAGTTCTTC.

The chain uses TRBV9 and TRBJ1-5; 7 bases agree with TRBD1. The V and J ends lost 3 bases and 3 bases, in that order; junction bases with no gene match: 6. The CDR3 spans 15 residues. CDR1 is SGDLS and CDR2 is YYNGEE in the germline V gene. The CDR3 sequence is CASSATGDPNQPQHF. CDR3 sequence (DNA): TGTGCCAGCAGCGCTACAGGGGATCCCAATCAGCCCCAGCATTTT.

The V and J genes are TRBV3-1 (or the pseudogene TRBV3-2) and TRBJ1-5; tentative D call: TRBD1 (5 bases). The CDR3 spans 15 residues. The V gene lost 0 bases and the J gene lost 5 bases, with 11 bases spanning the gap. The V gene's germline CDR1 is LGHDT and CDR2 YNNKEL (reference sequence). The CDR3 DNA is TGTGCCAGCAGCCAAGATGGGGCGGGGCATCAGCCCCAGCATTTT. As protein: CASSQDGAGHQPQHF.